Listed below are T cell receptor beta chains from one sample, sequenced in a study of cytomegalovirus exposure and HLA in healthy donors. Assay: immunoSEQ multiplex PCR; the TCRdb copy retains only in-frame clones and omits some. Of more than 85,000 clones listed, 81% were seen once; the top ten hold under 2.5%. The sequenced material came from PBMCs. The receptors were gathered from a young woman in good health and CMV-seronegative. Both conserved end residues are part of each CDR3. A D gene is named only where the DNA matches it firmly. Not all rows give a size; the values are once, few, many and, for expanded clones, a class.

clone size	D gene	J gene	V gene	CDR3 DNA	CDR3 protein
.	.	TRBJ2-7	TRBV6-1	TGTGCCAGCAGCGAACTTAGCGGATACGGCTACGAGCAGTACTTC	CASSELSGYGYEQYF
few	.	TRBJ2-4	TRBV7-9	TGTTCCAGGGAAGCGGAGCGTCCGCATTGGGACAAAAACATTCAGTACTTC	CSREAERPHWDKNIQYF
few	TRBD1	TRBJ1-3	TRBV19	TGTGCCAGTGGGGACAGGGGATCAGCTGGAAACACCATATATTTT	CASGDRGSAGNTIYF
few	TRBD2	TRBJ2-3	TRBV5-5	TGTGCACCTGGTGCTAGCGGCACGACCGTGCCGCAGTATTTT	CAPGASGTTVPQYF
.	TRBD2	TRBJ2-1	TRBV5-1	TGCGCCAGCAGCTTGGAGCTAGCGGGAGGGCAAGGTGAGCAGTTCTTC	CASSLELAGGQGEQFF
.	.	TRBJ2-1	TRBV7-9	TGTGCCAGCAGCCGCCAGGGGCCCAACTACAATGAGCAGTTCTTC	CASSRQGPNYNEQFF
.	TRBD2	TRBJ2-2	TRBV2	TGTGCCAGCAGTCTGGGACTAGCGGGAGAGATCTTCACCGGGGAGCTGTTTTTT	CASSLGLAGEIFTGELFF
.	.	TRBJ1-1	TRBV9	TGTGCCAGCAGCGTAGAGGGTTGGGCAGGGCCGAACACTGAAGCTTTCTTT	CASSVEGWAGPNTEAFF
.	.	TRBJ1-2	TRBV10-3	TGTGCCATCACGGCGGAGGTCTCCTATGGCTACACCTTC	CAITAEVSYGYTF
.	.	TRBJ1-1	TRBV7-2	TGTGCCAGCAGCTCCAAACCCTACAGGGTCAGGAACACTGAAGCTTTCTTT	CASSSKPYRVRNTEAFF
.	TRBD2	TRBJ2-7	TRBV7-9	TGTGCCAGCAGCTTAGACCTAGCGGTCTACGAGCAGTACTTC	CASSLDLAVYEQYF
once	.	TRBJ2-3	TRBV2	TGTGCCAGCAGCAGGACAGCTTTCACAGATACGCAGTATTTT	CASSRTAFTDTQYF
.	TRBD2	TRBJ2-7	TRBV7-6	TGTGCCAGCAGCTTAGGGTCGGGAGGGAAAACCTACGAGCAGTACTTC	CASSLGSGGKTYEQYF
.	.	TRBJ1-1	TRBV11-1	TGTGCCAGCAGCTTTCAGGGGTCGACTGAAGCTTTCTTT	CASSFQGSTEAFF
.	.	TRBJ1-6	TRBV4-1	TGCGCCAGCAGCCAAGGACGGACAAATTCACCCCTCCACTTT	CASSQGRTNSPLHF
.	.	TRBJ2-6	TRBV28	TGTGCCAGCACAAGGGACACCAACGTCCTGACTTTC	CASTRDTNVLTF
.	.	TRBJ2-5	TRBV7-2	TGTGCCAGCAGCTCACAGGGAGCATTAAAAGAGACCCAGTACTTC	CASSSQGALKETQYF
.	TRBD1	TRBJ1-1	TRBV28	TGTGCCAGCAGTTTCGACAGGGGAGGTGTAGGGACTGAAGCTTTCTTT	CASSFDRGGVGTEAFF
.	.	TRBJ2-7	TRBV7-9	TGTGCCAGCAGCTTAGACTTGCACCCCTACGAGCAGTACTTC	CASSLDLHPYEQYF
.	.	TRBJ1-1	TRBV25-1	TGTGCCAGCAGTGGATATGGCACAGGGCGTACTGAAGCTTTCTTT	CASSGYGTGRTEAFF
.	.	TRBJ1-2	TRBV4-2	TGTGCCAGCAGCCCCGACCTGACAGGAACTTATGGCTACACCTTC	CASSPDLTGTYGYTF
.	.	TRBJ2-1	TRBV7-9	TGTGCCAGCACCCAACTGGCTAGTTACAATGAGCAGTTCTTC	CASTQLASYNEQFF
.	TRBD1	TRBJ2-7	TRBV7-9	TGTGCCAGCAGCGACTGGGACAGTTCCTACGAGCAGTACTTC	CASSDWDSSYEQYF
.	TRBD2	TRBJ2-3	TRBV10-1	TGCGCCAGCAGTGAAGGGACTAGAGCTAGCACAGATACGCAGTATTTT	CASSEGTRASTDTQYF
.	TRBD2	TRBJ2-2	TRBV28	TGTGCCAGTACCCGGGGGGGCCGAGGGGACGGGGAGCTGTTTTTT	CASTRGGRGDGELFF
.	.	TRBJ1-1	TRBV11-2	TGTGCCAGCAGCTCTAATATCGGGACTGAAGCTTTCTTT	CASSSNIGTEAFF
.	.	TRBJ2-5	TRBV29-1	TGCAGCGTTGATTTTCCGCGAGGATGGAAGACCCAGTACTTC	CSVDFPRGWKTQYF
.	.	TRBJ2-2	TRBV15	TGTGCCACCAGCAGAGGGGGAGCGGTTAACACCGGGGAGCTGTTTTTT	CATSRGGAVNTGELFF
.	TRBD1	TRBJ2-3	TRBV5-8	TGTGCCAGCAGCTTGGGACAGGGGAGAATCGCAGATACGCAGTATTTT	CASSLGQGRIADTQYF
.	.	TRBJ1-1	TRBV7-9	TGTTCCAGCAGCCTACCAGGTGAAGCTTTCTTT	CSSSLPGEAFF
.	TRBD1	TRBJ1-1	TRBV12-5	TGTGCTAGTGTTCAGGGGGCGATGAACACTGAAGCTTTCTTT	CASVQGAMNTEAFF
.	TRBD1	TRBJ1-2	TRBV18	TGTGCCAGCTCCCCCCCAGGACAGGGCTATGGCTACACCTTC	CASSPPGQGYGYTF
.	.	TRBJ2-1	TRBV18	TGTGCCAGCTCACCCCCTAGCAGATACAATGAGCAGTTCTTC	CASSPPSRYNEQFF
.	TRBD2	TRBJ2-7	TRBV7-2	TGTGCCAGCAGCTTAGGGCCTAGCGGAGTCTCCTACGAGCAGTACTTC	CASSLGPSGVSYEQYF
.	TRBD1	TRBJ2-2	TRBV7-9	TGTGCCAGCATGCCAGGGGGTACCGGGGAGCTGTTTTTT	CASMPGGTGELFF
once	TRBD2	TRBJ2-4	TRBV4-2	TGTGCCAGCAGCCAAGACCCGGGACTAAAGTTAAACATTCAGTACTTC	CASSQDPGLKLNIQYF
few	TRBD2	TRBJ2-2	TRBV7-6	TGTGCCAGCAGCCCTCTGGCGGGAGGGCCCGGCGGGGAGCTGTTTTTT	CASSPLAGGPGGELFF
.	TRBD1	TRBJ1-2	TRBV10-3	TGTGCCATCCGTACCGGGACAGAAGAGGGCTACACCTTC	CAIRTGTEEGYTF
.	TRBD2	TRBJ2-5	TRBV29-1	TGCAGCGTTGTTGGTCGGGAGGGTCTAGAGACCCAGTACTTC	CSVVGREGLETQYF
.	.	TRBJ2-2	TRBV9	TGTGCCAGCAGCGTAGTCCCGAGGCCGAACACCGGGGAGCTGTTTTTT	CASSVVPRPNTGELFF
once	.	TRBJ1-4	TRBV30	TGTGCCTGGAGTGTAAACCCGGGGGTGGCTAATGAAAAACTGTTTTTT	CAWSVNPGVANEKLFF
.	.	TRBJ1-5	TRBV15	TGTGCCACCAGCGCCCATTTCGGAGGGCCTGGCAATCAGCCCCAGCATTTT	CATSAHFGGPGNQPQHF
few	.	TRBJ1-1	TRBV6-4	TGTGCCAGCAGTGACTCCGCCTGGGGAGGGACTGAAGCTTTCTTT	CASSDSAWGGTEAFF
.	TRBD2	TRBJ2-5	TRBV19	TGTGCCAGTAGTATACGACTAGCGGGAGCCGAGACCCAGTACTTC	CASSIRLAGAETQYF
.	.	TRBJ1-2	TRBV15	TGTGCCACCAGCAGAGACAGGGTTGGAGCATATGGCTACACCTTC	CATSRDRVGAYGYTF
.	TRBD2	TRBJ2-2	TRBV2	TGTGCCAGCAGCCGAAGGGGACTAGCGGGACATAACACCGGGGAGCTGTTTTTT	CASSRRGLAGHNTGELFF
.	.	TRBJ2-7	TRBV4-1	TGCGCCAGCAGCACAGGGCTCTACGAGCAGTACTTC	CASSTGLYEQYF
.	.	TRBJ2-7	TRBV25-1	TGTGCCAGCAGTGTAACCGGGTCCGCGGGCGAGCAGTACTTC	CASSVTGSAGEQYF
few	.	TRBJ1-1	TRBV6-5	TGTGCCAGCAGTTGGTCCAGGGGCACTGAAGCTTTCTTT	CASSWSRGTEAFF